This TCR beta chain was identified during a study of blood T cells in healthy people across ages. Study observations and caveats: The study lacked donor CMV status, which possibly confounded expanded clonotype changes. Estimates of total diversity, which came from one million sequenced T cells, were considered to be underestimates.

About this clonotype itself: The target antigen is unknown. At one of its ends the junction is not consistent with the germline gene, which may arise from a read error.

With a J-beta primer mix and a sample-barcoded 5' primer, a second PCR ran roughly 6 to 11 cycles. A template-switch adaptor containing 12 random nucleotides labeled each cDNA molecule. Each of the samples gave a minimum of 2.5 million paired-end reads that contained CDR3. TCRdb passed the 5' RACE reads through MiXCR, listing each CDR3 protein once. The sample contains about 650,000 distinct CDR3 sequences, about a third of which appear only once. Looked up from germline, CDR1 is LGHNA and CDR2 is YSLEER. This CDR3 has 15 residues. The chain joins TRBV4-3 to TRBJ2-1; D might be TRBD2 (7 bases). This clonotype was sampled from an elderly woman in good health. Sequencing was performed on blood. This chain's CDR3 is CASSQGGETWDEQFF. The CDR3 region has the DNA TGCGCCAGTAGCCAAGGGGGGGAAACCTGGGATGAGCAGTTCTTC.